The clone carrying this T cell receptor (beta chain) has only a few counts. Its ends do not fully match the called genes, so a read error is possible. This sample is part of a study of blood T cells in healthy people across ages. Germline CDR1 reads SEHNR; CDR2 reads FQNEAQ (reference sequence). CDR3 size: 14 residues. Through a sample-barcoded 5' primer and a J-beta primer mix, a second PCR was run for about 7 to 12 cycles. Each single sample gave us at least 2.5 million CDR3-containing paired-end reads. TCRdb itself ran the 5' RACE reads through MiXCR, one entry per CDR3 protein. This sample has some 800,000 distinct CDR3 sequences, with 20% to 25% found just once. A further study also used this sample, focusing on T cells of mothers and their children. From that report: Each child contributed approximately 3 million TCR beta CDR3 reads, while each mother contributed over 9.5 million.

Source material: blood. The receptor's source is a boy aged 5-17 years in good health. The chain has TRBV7-9 and TRBJ2-5, with D perhaps assigned TRBD1 or TRBD2 (5 bases each). The CDR3 DNA reads as TGTGTCAGCAGCTTCGAACCAGGGAGAGAGACCCAGTACTTC. It specifies CVSSFEPGRETQYF.